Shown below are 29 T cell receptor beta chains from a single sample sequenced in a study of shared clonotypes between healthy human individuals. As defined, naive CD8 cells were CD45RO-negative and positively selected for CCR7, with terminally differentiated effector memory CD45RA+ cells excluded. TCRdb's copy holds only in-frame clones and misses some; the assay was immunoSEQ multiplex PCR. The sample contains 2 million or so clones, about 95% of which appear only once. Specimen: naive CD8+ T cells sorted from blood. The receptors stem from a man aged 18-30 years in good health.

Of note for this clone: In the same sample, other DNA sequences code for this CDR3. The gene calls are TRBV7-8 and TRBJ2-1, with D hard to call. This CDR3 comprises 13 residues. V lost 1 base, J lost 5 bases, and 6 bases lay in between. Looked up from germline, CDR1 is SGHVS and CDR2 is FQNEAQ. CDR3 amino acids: CASSLGLNNEQFF. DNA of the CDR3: TGTGCCAGCAGCTTAGGTCTAAACAATGAGCAGTTCTTC.

The DNA for the CDR3 is TGCGCCAGCACCCGAGACAGGGACACCGGGGAGCTGTTTTTT. Amino acid sequence: CASTRDRDTGELFF. The chain is built from TRBV5-1 and TRBJ2-2; 7 nucleotides match TRBD1. The V and J ends lost 6 bases and 3 bases, in that order; junction bases with no gene match: 5. The CDR3 has 14 amino acids. The germline V gene encodes CDR1 SGHRS and CDR2 YFSETQ.

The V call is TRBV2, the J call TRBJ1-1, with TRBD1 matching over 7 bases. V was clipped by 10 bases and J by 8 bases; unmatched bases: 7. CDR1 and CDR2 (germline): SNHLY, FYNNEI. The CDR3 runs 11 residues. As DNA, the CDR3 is TGTGCCACCACAGGGGACGCCGAAGCTTTCTTT. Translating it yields CATTGDAEAFF.

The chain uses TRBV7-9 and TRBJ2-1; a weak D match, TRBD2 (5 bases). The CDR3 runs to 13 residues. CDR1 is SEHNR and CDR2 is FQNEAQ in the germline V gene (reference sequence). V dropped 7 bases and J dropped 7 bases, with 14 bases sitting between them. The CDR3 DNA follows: TGTGCCAGCACCCCGATTAGAGGGAATGAGCAGTTCTTC. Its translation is CASTPIRGNEQFF.

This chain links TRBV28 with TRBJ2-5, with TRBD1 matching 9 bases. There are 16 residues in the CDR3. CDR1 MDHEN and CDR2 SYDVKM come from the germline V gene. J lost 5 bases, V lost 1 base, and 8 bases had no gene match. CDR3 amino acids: CASSLYSTGGSETQYF. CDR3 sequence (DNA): TGTGCCAGCAGTTTATACTCCACAGGGGGCTCGGAGACCCAGTACTTC.

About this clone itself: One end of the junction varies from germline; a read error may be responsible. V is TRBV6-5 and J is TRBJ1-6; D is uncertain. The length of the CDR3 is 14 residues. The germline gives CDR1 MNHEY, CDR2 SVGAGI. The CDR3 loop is CASSYVTENSPLHF. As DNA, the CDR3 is TGTGCCAGCAGTTACGTCACGGAAAATTCGCCCCTCCACTTT.

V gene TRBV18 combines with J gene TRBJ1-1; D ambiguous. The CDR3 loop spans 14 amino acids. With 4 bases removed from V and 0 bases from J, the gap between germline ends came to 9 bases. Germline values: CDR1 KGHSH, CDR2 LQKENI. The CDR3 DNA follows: TGTGCCAGCTCACTGGATCGGGTGAACACTGAAGCTTTCTTT. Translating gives CASSLDRVNTEAFF. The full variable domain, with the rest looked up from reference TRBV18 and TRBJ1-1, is NAGVMQNPRHLVRRRGQEARLRCSPMKGHSHVYWYRQLPEEGLKFMVYLQKENIIDESGMPKERFSAEFPKEGPSILRIQQVVRGDSAAYFCASSLDRVNTEAFFGQGTRLTVV.

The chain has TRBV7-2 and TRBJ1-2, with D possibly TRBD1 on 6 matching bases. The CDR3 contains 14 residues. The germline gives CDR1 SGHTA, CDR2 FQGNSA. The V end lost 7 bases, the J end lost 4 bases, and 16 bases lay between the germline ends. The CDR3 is CASTSRGGGYGYTF. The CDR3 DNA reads TGTGCCAGCACCTCTAGGGGGGGTGGCTATGGCTACACCTTC.

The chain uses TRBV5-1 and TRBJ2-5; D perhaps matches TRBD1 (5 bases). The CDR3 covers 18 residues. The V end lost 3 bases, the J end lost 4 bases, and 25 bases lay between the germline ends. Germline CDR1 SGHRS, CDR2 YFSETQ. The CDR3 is CASSSPDSGRAWGETQYF. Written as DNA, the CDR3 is TGCGCCAGCAGCTCCCCGGATTCGGGCAGGGCATGGGGAGAGACCCAGTACTTC.

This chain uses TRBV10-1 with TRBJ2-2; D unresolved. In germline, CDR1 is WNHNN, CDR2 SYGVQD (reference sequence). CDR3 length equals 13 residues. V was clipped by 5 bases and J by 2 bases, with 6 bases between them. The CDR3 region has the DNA TGCGCCAGCAGTACAATAAACACCGGGGAGCTGTTTTTT. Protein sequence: CASSTINTGELFF.

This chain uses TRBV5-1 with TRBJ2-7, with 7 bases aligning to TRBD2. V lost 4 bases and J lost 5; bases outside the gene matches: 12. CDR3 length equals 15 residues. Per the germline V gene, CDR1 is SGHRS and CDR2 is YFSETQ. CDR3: CASSRREGGLNEQYF. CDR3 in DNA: TGCGCCAGCAGCCGGAGGGAGGGAGGTTTAAACGAGCAGTACTTC.

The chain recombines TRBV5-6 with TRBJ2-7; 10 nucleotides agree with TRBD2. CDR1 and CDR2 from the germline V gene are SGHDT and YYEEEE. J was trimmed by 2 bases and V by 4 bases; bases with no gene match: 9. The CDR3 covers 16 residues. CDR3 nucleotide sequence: TGTGCCAGCAGCGACCCATTGAGCGGGAGGGCCTACGAGCAGTACTTC. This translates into CASSDPLSGRAYEQYF.

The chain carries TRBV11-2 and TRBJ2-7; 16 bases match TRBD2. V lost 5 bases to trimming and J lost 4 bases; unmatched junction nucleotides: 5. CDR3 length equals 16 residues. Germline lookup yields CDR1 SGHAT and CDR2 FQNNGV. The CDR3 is CASSPGTSGGEYEQYF. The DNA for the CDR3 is TGTGCCAGCAGCCCCGGGACTAGCGGGGGGGAGTACGAGCAGTACTTC.

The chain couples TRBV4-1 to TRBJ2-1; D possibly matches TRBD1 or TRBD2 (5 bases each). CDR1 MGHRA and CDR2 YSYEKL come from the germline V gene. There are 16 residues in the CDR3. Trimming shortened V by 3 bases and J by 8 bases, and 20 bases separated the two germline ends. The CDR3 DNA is TGCGCCAGCAGCCAGAGGAGGCTTGACTTGGGGCATGAGCAGTTCTTC. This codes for CASSQRRLDLGHEQFF.

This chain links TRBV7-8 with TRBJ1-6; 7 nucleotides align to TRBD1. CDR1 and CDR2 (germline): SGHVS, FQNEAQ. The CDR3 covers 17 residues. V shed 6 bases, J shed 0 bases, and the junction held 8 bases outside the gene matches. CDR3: CASRGTDASSYNSPLHF. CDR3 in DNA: TGTGCCAGCAGAGGGACAGACGCAAGCTCCTATAATTCACCCCTCCACTTT.

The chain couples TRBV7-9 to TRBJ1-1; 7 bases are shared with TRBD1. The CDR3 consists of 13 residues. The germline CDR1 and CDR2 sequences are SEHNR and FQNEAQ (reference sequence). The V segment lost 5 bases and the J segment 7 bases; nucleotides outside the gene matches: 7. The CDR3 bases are TGTGCCAGCAGCCCTACAGGGGACAATGAAGCTTTCTTT. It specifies CASSPTGDNEAFF.

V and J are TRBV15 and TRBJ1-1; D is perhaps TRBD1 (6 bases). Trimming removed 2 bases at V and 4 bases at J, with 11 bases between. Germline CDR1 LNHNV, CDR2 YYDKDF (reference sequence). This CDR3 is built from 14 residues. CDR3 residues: CATSRWLGGTEAFF. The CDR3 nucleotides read TGTGCCACCAGCAGATGGTTAGGGGGCACTGAAGCTTTCTTT.

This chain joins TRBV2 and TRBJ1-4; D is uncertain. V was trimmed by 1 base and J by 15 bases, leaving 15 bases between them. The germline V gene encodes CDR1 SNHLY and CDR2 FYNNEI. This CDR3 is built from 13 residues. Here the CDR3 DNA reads TGTGCCAGCAGTGAAGGCAGTTATGAAAGGGTGTTTTTT. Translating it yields CASSEGSYERVFF. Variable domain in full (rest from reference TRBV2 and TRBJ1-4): EPEVTQTPSHQVTQMGQEVILRCVPISNHLYFYWYRQILGQKVEFLVSFYNNEISEKSEIFDDQFSVERPDGSNFTLKIRSTKLEDSAMYFCASSEGSYERVFFGSGTQLSVL.

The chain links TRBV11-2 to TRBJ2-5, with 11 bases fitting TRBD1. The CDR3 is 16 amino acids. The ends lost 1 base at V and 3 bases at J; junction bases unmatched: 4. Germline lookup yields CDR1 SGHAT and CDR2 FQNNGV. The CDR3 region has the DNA TGTGCCAGCAGCTTAGTCAGGACAGGGGGCGAAGAGACCCAGTACTTC. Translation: CASSLVRTGGEETQYF.

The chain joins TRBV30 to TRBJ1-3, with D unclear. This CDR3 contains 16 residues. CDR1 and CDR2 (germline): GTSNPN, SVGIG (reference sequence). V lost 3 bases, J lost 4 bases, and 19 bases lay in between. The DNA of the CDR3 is TGTGCCTGGAGCGCCGACACTCTAACGCTCGGAAACACCATATATTTT. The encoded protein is CAWSADTLTLGNTIYF.

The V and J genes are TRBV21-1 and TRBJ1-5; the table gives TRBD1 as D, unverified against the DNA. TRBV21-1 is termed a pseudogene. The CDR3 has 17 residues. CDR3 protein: CASSKVVFQANHQPQHF. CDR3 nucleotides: TGTGCCAGCAGCAAAGTCGTGTTTCAGGCAAATCATCAGCCCCAGCATTTT.

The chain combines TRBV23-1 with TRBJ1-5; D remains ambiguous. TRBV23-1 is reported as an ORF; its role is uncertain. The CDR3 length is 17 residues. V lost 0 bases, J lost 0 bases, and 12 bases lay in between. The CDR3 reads CASSQSIGFDSNQPQHF. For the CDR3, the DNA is TGCGCCAGCAGTCAATCGATAGGCTTCGATAGCAATCAGCCCCAGCATTTT.

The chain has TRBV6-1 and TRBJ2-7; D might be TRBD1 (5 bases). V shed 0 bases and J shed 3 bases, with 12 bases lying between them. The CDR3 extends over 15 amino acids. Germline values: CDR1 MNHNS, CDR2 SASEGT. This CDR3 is CASSEAENRLYEQYF. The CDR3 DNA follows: TGTGCCAGCAGTGAAGCGGAGAACAGGCTCTACGAGCAGTACTTC.

CDR3 residues: CASSVGGLNEKLFF. CDR3 bases: TGTGCCAGCAGCGTAGGGGGCCTCAATGAAAAACTGTTTTTT. The V call is TRBV9, the J call TRBJ1-4; the D gene is possibly TRBD1 (5 bases). The CDR3 is made up of 14 amino acids. Germline values: CDR1 SGDLS, CDR2 YYNGEE. V was shortened by 0 bases and J by 5 bases, with 8 bases between the two germline ends.

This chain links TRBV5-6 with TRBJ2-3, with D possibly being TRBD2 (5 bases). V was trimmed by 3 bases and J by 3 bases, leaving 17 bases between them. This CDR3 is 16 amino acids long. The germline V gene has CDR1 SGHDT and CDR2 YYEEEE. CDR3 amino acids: CASSSGVGFLTDTQYF. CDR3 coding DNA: TGTGCCAGCAGCTCCGGGGTGGGCTTTTTGACAGATACGCAGTATTTT.

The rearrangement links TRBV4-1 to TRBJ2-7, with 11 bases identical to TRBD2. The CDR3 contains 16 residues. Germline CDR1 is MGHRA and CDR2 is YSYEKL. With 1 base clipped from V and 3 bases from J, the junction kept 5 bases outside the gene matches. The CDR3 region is CASSQGGTSGLYEQYF. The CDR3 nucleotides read TGCGCCAGCAGCCAAGGGGGGACTAGCGGCCTCTACGAGCAGTACTTC.

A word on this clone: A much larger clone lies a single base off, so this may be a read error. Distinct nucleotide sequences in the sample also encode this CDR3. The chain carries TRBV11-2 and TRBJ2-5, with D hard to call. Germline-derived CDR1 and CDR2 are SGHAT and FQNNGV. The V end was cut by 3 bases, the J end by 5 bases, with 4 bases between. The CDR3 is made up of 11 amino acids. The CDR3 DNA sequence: TGTGCCAGCAGCTTGAGGGAGACCCAGTACTTC. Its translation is CASSLRETQYF.

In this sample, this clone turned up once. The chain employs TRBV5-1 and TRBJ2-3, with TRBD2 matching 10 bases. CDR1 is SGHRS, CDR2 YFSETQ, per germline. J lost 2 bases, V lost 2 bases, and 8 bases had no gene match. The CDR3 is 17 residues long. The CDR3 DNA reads TGCGCCAGCAGCTTCAAGGGAGCGGGGGGGCCCACAGATACGCAGTATTTT. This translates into CASSFKGAGGPTDTQYF.

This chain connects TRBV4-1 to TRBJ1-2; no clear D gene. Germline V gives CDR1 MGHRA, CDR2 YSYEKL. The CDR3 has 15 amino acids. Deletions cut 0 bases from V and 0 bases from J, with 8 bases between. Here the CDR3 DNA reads TGCGCCAGCAGCCAAGAACTCCTAGCTAACTATGGCTACACCTTC. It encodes CASSQELLANYGYTF.